This paragraph covers one T cell receptor beta chain sequence. The data were obtained in a study of blood T cell repertoires in COVID-19. Overall study context: Italy, Spain and the United States were the sources of the convalescent and acute COVID-19 samples. T cells, B-cell-depleted T cells, or PBMCs supplied cDNA or gDNA.

The authors' processing: Amplification of reference gene primers provided the estimated nucleated cell counts. Only in-frame clones appear in the TCRdb table, and some are missing; sequencing was by immunoSEQ multiplex PCR. The DNA was the basis for D and trimming; V, J and clone size are from that table. The sample lists some 28,000 clones, 70% to 90% occurring once. This CDR3 has 14 amino acids. CDR1 and CDR2 (germline): SNHLY, FYNNEI. V lost 4 bases to trimming and J lost 4 bases; unmatched junction nucleotides: 6. Sequenced: peripheral blood. The clonotype originates from a human donor in a cohort sampled during active COVID-19. The chain employs TRBV2 and TRBJ2-5; 7 bases align to TRBD1. CDR3 coding DNA: TGTGCCAGCAGTGGACAGGGATCTGGAGAGACCCAGTACTTC. Amino acid sequence: CASSGQGSGETQYF.